These T cell receptor beta chains were read from a single sample in a study of T cell responses to AZD1222 COVID-19 vaccine. Generated by immunoSEQ multiplex PCR, the TCRdb table keeps only in-frame clones and is missing some. The sample contains about 150,000 clones, around 89% of which appear only once. The material sequenced was peripheral blood, taken on day 0 of MenACWY control vaccination. The receptor source for this set is an adult in good health. Both conserved end residues are part of each CDR3. Each record gives: CDR3 length, D gene, clone size, V gene, J gene, CDR3 DNA, CDR3 protein. D genes are given only for firm matches. Expanded clones are given a class, and other clones once, few, many or no size at all.

16	TRBD1	-	TRBV5-1	TRBJ2-1	TGCGCCAGCAGCCACCAAGGACAGGGTGGCTACAATGAGCAGTTCTTC	CASSHQGQGGYNEQFF
11	-	-	TRBV6-5	TRBJ1-1	TGTGCCAGCAGTTATAGGGGGGGAGCTTTCTTT	CASSYRGGAFF
16	TRBD2	-	TRBV5-6	TRBJ2-1	TGTGCCAGCAGCACCGTAGCGGGGGGTGGCTACAATGAGCAGTTCTTC	CASSTVAGGGYNEQFF
11	-	medium-sized	TRBV19	TRBJ1-1	TGTGCCAGTAGTATAGAGGCCAGGGCTTTCTTT	CASSIEARAFF
15	-	-	TRBV5-1	TRBJ2-2	TGCGCCAGCAGCTTGGACGCTTGGAACACCGGGGAGCTGTTTTTT	CASSLDAWNTGELFF
16	TRBD2	-	TRBV5-4	TRBJ2-1	TGTGCCAGCAGTCGGACTAGCGGGAGGGCCCGAAATGAGCAGTTCTTC	CASSRTSGRARNEQFF
12	-	-	TRBV4-3	TRBJ1-2	TGCGCCAGCAGCCCGTCGGGGCAAGGCTACACCTTC	CASSPSGQGYTF
16	TRBD1	-	TRBV7-7	TRBJ2-1	TGTGCTAGCAGCTTAGGGGCCGGGACAGGGATCCGGGAGCAGTTCTTC	CASSLGAGTGIREQFF
12	-	once	TRBV25-1	TRBJ1-2	TGTGCCAGCAGTGAAGGTCCTGGTCGCTACACCTTC	CASSEGPGRYTF
13	-	-	TRBV30	TRBJ1-1	TGTGCCTGGAGACCGACGGTGAACACTGAAGCTTTCTTT	CAWRPTVNTEAFF
16	-	-	TRBV7-8	TRBJ1-1	TGTGCCAGCAGCTTTATGGGGGGAGAGATGAACACTGAAGCTTTCTTT	CASSFMGGEMNTEAFF
17	-	-	TRBV11-3	TRBJ2-2	TGTGCCAGCAGCTTATTGAAGGGGCCGGGGAACACCGGGGAGCTGTTTTTT	CASSLLKGPGNTGELFF
14	-	-	TRBV9	TRBJ1-3	TGTGCCAGCAGCGTAGACAGCGGGGGAAACACCATATATTTT	CASSVDSGGNTIYF
16	-	-	TRBV3-1/TRBV3-2	TRBJ1-3	TGTGCCAGCAGCCAAGAGAGGGGATTCGCTGGAAACACCATATATTTT	CASSQERGFAGNTIYF
15	TRBD1	-	TRBV5-1	TRBJ1-3	TGCGCCAGCAGCTCCGGGACAGGGGTCGGAAACACCATATATTTT	CASSSGTGVGNTIYF
14	TRBD1	-	TRBV15	TRBJ1-1	TGTGCCACCACGCACAGGGGGCTGGGAACTGAAGCTTTCTTT	CATTHRGLGTEAFF
12	TRBD1	-	TRBV4-3	TRBJ2-1	TGCGCCAGCAGCCAAGATCGGACAGGCGTGTTCTTC	CASSQDRTGVFF
15	-	-	TRBV6-5	TRBJ2-3	TGTGCCAGCAGTTACTCTAGAGATTTGGGAGATACGCAGTATTTT	CASSYSRDLGDTQYF
17	TRBD1	once	TRBV4-3	TRBJ1-6	TGCGCCAGCAGCCACAGAGGCGGGGACAGGGGTAATTCACCCCTCCACTTT	CASSHRGGDRGNSPLHF
16	-	-	TRBV4-3	TRBJ2-2	TGCGCCAGCAGCCAAGACCGCGACAGGAACACCGGGGAGCTGTTTTTT	CASSQDRDRNTGELFF
13	-	once	TRBV28	TRBJ1-2	TGTGCCAGCAGTTTGTATGTGAGGGGTGGCTACACCTTC	CASSLYVRGGYTF
15	TRBD2	-	TRBV28	TRBJ2-3	TGTGCCAGCAGCCGAGCGGGACCAAGCACAGATACGCAGTATTTT	CASSRAGPSTDTQYF